The rows below give T cell receptor beta chains drawn from one sample of a study of T cells after yellow fever vaccination. Each CDR3 protein gets one entry after TCRdb re-called the 5' RACE reads with MiXCR. The sample has about 110,000 distinct CDR3 sequences; around 8% are singletons. The sequencing used CD8+ T cells sorted from PBMCs, collected 45 days after the yellow fever booster vaccination. The receptors here all came from a man aged 25 to 40 who received the YFV17D yellow fever vaccine. Both conserved end residues are part of each CDR3. Fields, in order: CDR3 protein, CDR3 DNA, V gene, clone size, J gene, D gene. A D gene is named only where the DNA matches it firmly. For some rows the clone size is stated as once, few or many, or as a class when expanded; others skip it.

CDR3aa: CASSTGGVDEQYF
CDR3nt: TGCGCCAGCAGCACAGGGGGTGTGGACGAGCAGTACTTC
v_gene: TRBV5-1
abundance: few
j_gene: TRBJ2-7
d_gene: TRBD1

CDR3aa: CASSVGGRGYNEQFF
CDR3nt: TGTGCCAGCAGCGTAGGGGGGAGGGGGTACAATGAGCAGTTCTTC
v_gene: TRBV9
abundance: many
j_gene: TRBJ2-1
d_gene: .

CDR3aa: CASSRSNQPQHF
CDR3nt: TGTGCCAGCAGCAGGAGCAATCAGCCCCAGCATTTT
v_gene: TRBV5-6
abundance: few
j_gene: TRBJ1-5
d_gene: .

CDR3aa: CASPPGGETQYF
CDR3nt: TGTGCCAGCCCCCCCGGAGGGGAGACCCAGTACTTC
v_gene: TRBV2
abundance: many
j_gene: TRBJ2-5
d_gene: .

CDR3aa: CATGQSPAEGEDYEQYF
CDR3nt: TGTGCCACCGGACAGAGTCCTGCCGAAGGAGAGGACTACGAGCAGTACTTC
v_gene: TRBV10-3
abundance: many
j_gene: TRBJ2-7
d_gene: .

CDR3aa: CASRADSQETQYF
CDR3nt: TGTGCCAGCAGAGCGGACAGCCAAGAGACCCAGTACTTC
v_gene: TRBV12-3/TRBV12-4
abundance: many
j_gene: TRBJ2-5
d_gene: .

CDR3aa: CASSYSTSETQYF
CDR3nt: TGTGCCAGCAGTTACTCGACGTCGGAGACCCAGTACTTC
v_gene: TRBV6-2/TRBV6-3
abundance: .
j_gene: TRBJ2-5
d_gene: .

CDR3aa: CSARDHDRGYEQYF
CDR3nt: TGCAGTGCTAGAGATCACGACAGGGGCTACGAGCAGTACTTC
v_gene: TRBV20-1
abundance: many
j_gene: TRBJ2-7
d_gene: TRBD1

CDR3aa: CASRPGVGSYEQYF
CDR3nt: TGTGCCAGCAGGCCAGGGGTAGGTTCCTACGAGCAGTACTTC
v_gene: TRBV6-1
abundance: few
j_gene: TRBJ2-7
d_gene: .

CDR3aa: CASSIRQDYEQYF
CDR3nt: TGTGCCAGTAGTATTAGACAGGACTACGAGCAGTACTTC
v_gene: TRBV19
abundance: few
j_gene: TRBJ2-7
d_gene: .

CDR3aa: CASSLRLAGGGRKETQYF
CDR3nt: TGTGCCAGCAGTCTTCGACTAGCGGGAGGGGGAAGGAAAGAGACCCAGTACTTC
v_gene: TRBV28
abundance: many
j_gene: TRBJ2-5
d_gene: TRBD2

CDR3aa: CASSPGTSPTYEQYF
CDR3nt: TGTGCCAGCAGTCCCGGGACTAGCCCTACCTACGAGCAGTACTTC
v_gene: TRBV6-2/TRBV6-3
abundance: many
j_gene: TRBJ2-7
d_gene: TRBD2

CDR3aa: CASSFRHGDEQYF
CDR3nt: TGTGCCAGCAGTTTCCGACATGGGGACGAGCAGTACTTC
v_gene: TRBV27
abundance: many
j_gene: TRBJ2-7
d_gene: .

CDR3aa: CASSIQHRTYNEQFF
CDR3nt: TGTGCCAGTAGTATACAGCACAGGACCTACAATGAGCAGTTCTTC
v_gene: TRBV19
abundance: many
j_gene: TRBJ2-1
d_gene: .

CDR3aa: CASSLIPGGLAEEDTQYF
CDR3nt: TGTGCCAGCAGCTTAATACCCGGGGGACTAGCGGAGGAAGATACGCAGTATTTT
v_gene: TRBV7-3
abundance: many
j_gene: TRBJ2-3
d_gene: TRBD2

CDR3aa: CASSQVDNTGELFF
CDR3nt: TGCGCCAGCAGCCAAGTGGATAACACCGGGGAGCTGTTTTTT
v_gene: TRBV4-1
abundance: many
j_gene: TRBJ2-2
d_gene: .

CDR3aa: CASSPLLAGSYNEQFF
CDR3nt: TGTGCCAGCAGTCCCCTTCTAGCGGGTAGTTACAATGAGCAGTTCTTC
v_gene: TRBV6-1
abundance: .
j_gene: TRBJ2-1
d_gene: TRBD2

CDR3aa: CASSSPGVYEQYF
CDR3nt: TGTGCCAGCAGTTCCCCGGGGGTTTACGAGCAGTACTTC
v_gene: TRBV2
abundance: .
j_gene: TRBJ2-7
d_gene: .

CDR3aa: CASSPGDIQYF
CDR3nt: TGTGCCAGCAGCCCTGGGGACATTCAGTACTTC
v_gene: TRBV27
abundance: many
j_gene: TRBJ2-4
d_gene: .

CDR3aa: CASSEGPLTTYEQYF
CDR3nt: TGTGCCAGCAGTGAAGGGCCTCTTACGACCTACGAGCAGTACTTC
v_gene: TRBV6-1
abundance: many
j_gene: TRBJ2-7
d_gene: .

CDR3aa: CSVALPNTEAFF
CDR3nt: TGCAGCGTTGCACTGCCGAACACTGAAGCTTTCTTT
v_gene: TRBV29-1
abundance: many
j_gene: TRBJ1-1
d_gene: .

CDR3aa: CASSMTSSQETQYF
CDR3nt: TGTGCCAGCAGTATGACTAGCAGCCAAGAGACCCAGTACTTC
v_gene: TRBV6-5
abundance: many
j_gene: TRBJ2-5
d_gene: TRBD2

CDR3aa: CASSQVGAEGYNEQFF
CDR3nt: TGTGCCAGCAGCCAAGTCGGAGCGGAGGGGTACAATGAGCAGTTCTTC
v_gene: TRBV4-2
abundance: many
j_gene: TRBJ2-1
d_gene: .

CDR3aa: CASRRDSSYEQYF
CDR3nt: TGTGCCAGCAGGCGGGACAGCTCCTACGAGCAGTACTTC
v_gene: TRBV12-3/TRBV12-4
abundance: many
j_gene: TRBJ2-7
d_gene: .

CDR3aa: CASSPWANTGELFF
CDR3nt: TGTGCCAGCAGCCCATGGGCGAACACCGGGGAGCTGTTTTTT
v_gene: TRBV7-3
abundance: many
j_gene: TRBJ2-2
d_gene: .

CDR3aa: CSAQRLPGELFF
CDR3nt: TGCAGCGCTCAGCGACTCCCCGGGGAGCTGTTTTTT
v_gene: TRBV29-1
abundance: few
j_gene: TRBJ2-2
d_gene: .